The 32 T cell receptor beta chains reported below all come from one sample, sequenced in a study of cytomegalovirus exposure and HLA in healthy donors. The PCR had 60 Vbeta and 13 Jbeta primers. TCRdb's copy holds only in-frame clones and misses some; the assay was immunoSEQ multiplex PCR. The table includes some 250,000 clones, 70% to 90% detected once. The sample consisted of PBMCs. Source of these receptors: a woman aged 55-70 years in good health and CMV-seropositive.

The count of this clone is one. The chain links TRBV30 to TRBJ2-5; 9 nucleotides line up with TRBD2. V shed 3 bases, J shed 3 bases, and the junction held 5 bases outside the gene matches. Germline CDR1 GTSNPN, CDR2 SVGIG (reference sequence). This CDR3 has 14 residues. The CDR3 DNA sequence: TGTGCCTGGAGCTTGGCTAGCGGGAAAGAGACCCAGTACTTC. Translating gives CAWSLASGKETQYF.

This chain links TRBV6-5 with TRBJ1-2; 9 bases match TRBD1. The CDR3 totals 15 residues. V shed 6 bases, J shed 4 bases, and the junction held 9 bases outside the gene matches. Germline-derived CDR1 and CDR2 are MNHEY and SVGAGI. The CDR3 loop is CASSSTGTGRYGYTF. The DNA of the CDR3 is TGTGCCAGCAGCTCCACCGGGACAGGGCGCTATGGCTACACCTTC.

Points on this clone: Compared with germline, one end of the junction differs, possibly owing to a read error. The chain uses TRBV5-1 and TRBJ2-3; 9 positions agree with TRBD1. The CDR3 is 13 residues long. CDR1 is SGHRS and CDR2 is YFSETQ in the germline V gene. CDR3 in DNA: TGCGCCAGCAGCTTGGACGGGACAGGGCATTCGAATTTT. It specifies CASSLDGTGHSNF. Together with reference TRBV5-1 and TRBJ2-3, the CDR3 gives the full variable domain: KAGVTQTPRYLIKTRGQQVTLSCSPISGHRSVSWYQQTPGQGLQFLFEYFSETQRNKGNFPGRFSGRQFSNSRSEMNVSTLELGDSALYLCASSLDGTGHSNFGPGTRLTVL.

The rearrangement joins TRBV7-3 to TRBJ1-3; tentative D call: TRBD1 (5 bases). Trimming stripped 5 bases from V and 4 bases from J, with 15 bases between. CDR3 length equals 15 residues. CDR1 SGHTA and CDR2 FQGTGA come from the germline V gene. CDR3 bases: TGTGCCAGCAGCCCGGTGGCAGGGTCAGGAAACACCATATATTTT. Its protein is CASSPVAGSGNTIYF.

The chain recombines TRBV4-1 with TRBJ2-5, with 9 bases identical to TRBD2. With the DNA end fitting TRBJ2-7 better, the J assignment may be wrong. The CDR3 is made up of 16 amino acids. The germline V gene has CDR1 MGHRA and CDR2 YSYEKL. The CDR3 DNA is TGCGCCAGCAGCCAAGATGGGCTAGCGGGGTGGGACGAGCAGTACTTC. Its translation: CASSQDGLAGWDEQYF.

This clone appeared a single time. V usage is TRBV6-4 and J usage is TRBJ2-1; 11 positions match TRBD2. Germline V CDR1 and CDR2: MRHNA, SNTAGT. The CDR3 sequence is 18 residues long. V shed 7 bases and J 0 bases; nucleotides not matched to a gene: 11. The CDR3 DNA follows: TGTGCCAGCATCCCGGGACTAGCGGATTTGAGCTCCTACAATGAGCAGTTCTTC. Translated, it gives CASIPGLADLSSYNEQFF.

The V call is TRBV4-1, the J call TRBJ2-2; 8 bases agree with TRBD2. The CDR3 contains 14 residues. Trimming took 1 base from V and 10 from J; bases not matched to a gene: 5. CDR1 and CDR2 from the germline V gene are MGHRA and YSYEKL. CDR3 sequence: CASSQAPREEELFF. CDR3 DNA sequence: TGCGCCAGCAGCCAAGCACCGCGGGAGGAGGAGCTGTTTTTT.

This chain joins TRBV6-5 and TRBJ2-7; D perhaps matches TRBD2 (5 bases). CDR3 length equals 14 residues. Germline loops: CDR1 MNHEY, CDR2 SVGAGI. Trimming took off 5 bases at V and 5 bases at J, with 16 bases between the two ends. This CDR3 is CASSTGSSAHEQYF. The CDR3 coding sequence is TGTGCCAGCAGTACTGGGAGTAGCGCCCACGAGCAGTACTTC.

CDR3 coding DNA: TGTGCCAGCTCAAGGGCGGCAGGGGAGCAGCCCCAGCATTTT. Encoded protein: CASSRAAGEQPQHF. The V and J genes are TRBV18 and TRBJ1-5, with TRBD1 as a possible D gene (6 bases). This CDR3 is built from 14 residues. Germline-derived CDR1 and CDR2 are KGHSH and LQKENI. V lost 5 bases, J lost 7 bases, and 15 bases lay in between. Together with reference TRBV18 and TRBJ1-5, the CDR3 gives the full variable domain: NAGVMQNPRHLVRRRGQEARLRCSPMKGHSHVYWYRQLPEEGLKFMVYLQKENIIDESGMPKERFSAEFPKEGPSILRIQQVVRGDSAAYFCASSRAAGEQPQHFGDGTRLSIL.

This rearrangement joins TRBV29-1 to TRBJ2-7, with 8 positions matching TRBD2. The CDR3 runs to 12 residues. V lost 6 bases, J lost 7 bases, and 8 bases stayed unmatched. From germline, CDR1 is SQVTM and CDR2 ANQGSEA. In DNA form, the CDR3 reads TGCAGCGTCGTAAATAGCGGGGAGGAGCAGTACTTC. As protein: CSVVNSGEEQYF.

The chain combines TRBV5-1 with TRBJ2-2, with 7 nucleotides matching TRBD1. This CDR3 comprises 15 residues. The junction had 5 bases not matched to a gene; V was cut back by 2 bases and J by 4 bases. Germline V lookup: CDR1 SGHRS, CDR2 YFSETQ. CDR3 sequence reads: CASSFSGTATGELFF. The DNA of the CDR3 is TGCGCCAGCAGCTTTTCTGGGACAGCCACCGGGGAGCTGTTTTTT. Looking up the rest from reference TRBV5-1 and TRBJ2-2 gives the full variable domain: KAGVTQTPRYLIKTRGQQVTLSCSPISGHRSVSWYQQTPGQGLQFLFEYFSETQRNKGNFPGRFSGRQFSNSRSEMNVSTLELGDSALYLCASSFSGTATGELFFGEGSRLTVL.

The chain is built from TRBV5-1 and TRBJ1-4; D is possibly TRBD1 (6 bases). This CDR3 spans 14 amino acids. The germline CDR1 and CDR2 sequences are SGHRS and YFSETQ. V shed 5 bases and J shed 6 bases, with 14 bases lying between them. CDR3 amino acids: CASSPQGRDEKLFF. Written as DNA, the CDR3 is TGCGCCAGCAGTCCACAGGGTCGGGATGAAAAACTGTTTTTT. Together with reference TRBV5-1 and TRBJ1-4, the CDR3 gives the full variable domain: KAGVTQTPRYLIKTRGQQVTLSCSPISGHRSVSWYQQTPGQGLQFLFEYFSETQRNKGNFPGRFSGRQFSNSRSEMNVSTLELGDSALYLCASSPQGRDEKLFFGSGTQLSVL.

This clone was counted a few times. The chain joins TRBV13 to TRBJ2-2; 7 nucleotides match TRBD2. Losses at the gene ends were 6 bases for V and 4 bases for J; bases not matched to a gene: 8. The germline V gene encodes CDR1 PRHDT and CDR2 FYEKMQ (reference sequence). The CDR3 length is 15 residues. The CDR3 region has the DNA TGTGCCAGCAGGGGGGGGTATTCGGGCACCGGGGAGCTGTTTTTT. Translated, it gives CASRGGYSGTGELFF.

The gene calls are TRBV29-1 and TRBJ2-2; TRBD2 matches at 10 bases. This CDR3 has 14 residues. Germline lookup yields CDR1 SQVTM and CDR2 ANQGSEA. V dropped 7 bases and J dropped 6; count of bases not matched to a gene: 8. The chain's CDR3 is CSAQLAGRAGELFF. CDR3 DNA: TGCAGCGCCCAACTAGCGGGAAGGGCCGGGGAGCTGTTTTTT.

The chain joins TRBV6-5 to TRBJ1-4, with a weak D call TRBD1 (6 bases). Germline V lookup: CDR1 MNHEY, CDR2 SVGAGI. V shed 2 bases and J shed 8 bases, with 12 bases lying between them. This CDR3 contains 14 residues. CDR3 in DNA: TGTGCCAGCAGTTACAGAACAGGGCAAGAAAAACTGTTTTTT. It specifies CASSYRTGQEKLFF.

J is TRBJ2-5 and V is TRBV29-1, with 8 positions matching TRBD1. The closer fit of TRBJ2-7 to the DNA end suggests the J call may be wrong. The germline gives CDR1 SQVTM, CDR2 ANQGSEA. There are 12 residues in the CDR3. DNA for the CDR3: TGCAGCGCAGAGGACAGGGCCTACGAGCAGTACTTC. Translating gives CSAEDRAYEQYF.

This chain uses TRBV5-4 with TRBJ2-7; 11 bases fit TRBD2. From germline, CDR1 is SGHNT and CDR2 YYREEE (reference sequence). The J segment lost 4 bases and the V segment lost 0 bases, leaving 6 bases of the junction unmatched. The CDR3 extends over 16 amino acids. CDR3 DNA: TGTGCCAGCAGCTTGGGTAGCGGGAGGGCCGTGTACGAGCAGTACTTC. Protein product: CASSLGSGRAVYEQYF.

Details on this clone: This specimen includes other DNA sequences encoding the same CDR3. This chain links TRBV28 with TRBJ1-4; D is possibly TRBD1 (5 bases). Germline values: CDR1 MDHEN, CDR2 SYDVKM. The CDR3 runs to 14 residues. The germline V and J ends were trimmed by 3 bases and 1 base, with 6 bases remaining between them. The CDR3 DNA follows: TGTGCCAGCAGTTTGGGGGGAACTAATGAAAAACTGTTTTTT. Amino acid sequence: CASSLGGTNEKLFF. The full variable domain, in which reference TRBV28 and TRBJ1-4 provide the parts outside the CDR3, is DVKVTQSSRYLVKRTGEKVFLECVQDMDHENMFWYRQDPGLGLRLIYFSYDVKMKEKGDIPEGYSVSREKKERFSLILESASTNQTSMYLCASSLGGTNEKLFFGSGTQLSVL.

The chain is built from TRBV13 and TRBJ2-4; 10 bases agree with TRBD1. The CDR3 loop spans 18 amino acids. In germline, CDR1 is PRHDT, CDR2 FYEKMQ (reference sequence). V gave up 7 bases and J gave up 5 bases; unmatched junction bases: 17. In DNA form, the CDR3 reads TGTGCCAGCAACTCGGAGACAGGGGGCGCGGTGAGAGAAAACATTCAGTACTTC. It encodes CASNSETGGAVRENIQYF.

The J gene is TRBJ2-3, the V gene TRBV19; 10 nucleotides line up with TRBD2. CDR3 length: 14 amino acids. Germline-derived CDR1 and CDR2 are LNHDA and SQIVND (reference sequence). Trimming at V came to 8 bases and at J to 6 bases, leaving 8 bases not matched to a gene. This chain's CDR3 is CASHLAGGGDTQYF. DNA of the CDR3: TGTGCCAGTCACTTAGCGGGAGGAGGGGATACGCAGTATTTT.

This clone was detected only once. The V call is TRBV18, the J call TRBJ1-1, with D perhaps TRBD1 (6 bases). This CDR3 spans 13 amino acids. Trimming cost V 8 bases and J 3 bases, with 13 bases left between them. Germline values: CDR1 KGHSH, CDR2 LQKENI. The CDR3 region is CASQQGQDTEAFF. CDR3 nucleotides: TGTGCCAGCCAACAGGGACAAGACACTGAAGCTTTCTTT.

V and J are TRBV6-5 and TRBJ1-2, with TRBD1 as a possible D gene (6 bases). With 2 bases removed from V and 8 bases from J, the gap between germline ends came to 15 bases. The length of the CDR3 is 14 residues. In germline, CDR1 is MNHEY, CDR2 SVGAGI. CDR3 nucleotides: TGTGCCAGCAGTTACCTTGGACAGATCCGAGGCTACACCTTC. Encoded protein: CASSYLGQIRGYTF.

The rearrangement uses TRBV20-1 and TRBJ2-7; D is perhaps TRBD2 (5 bases). Trimming took 5 bases from V and 5 from J, leaving 7 bases between them. CDR3 length: 10 residues. Looked up from germline, CDR1 is DFQATT and CDR2 is SNEGSKA (reference sequence). DNA for the CDR3: TGCAGTGCTGCGGGTAACGAGCAGTACTTC. Translating it yields CSAAGNEQYF.

The rearrangement uses TRBV23-1 and TRBJ1-5; D gene unclear. TRBV23-1 qualifies as an ORF whose function is uncertain. The V gene lost 0 bases and the J gene lost 2 bases, with 20 bases spanning the gap. The CDR3 is 19 residues long. The CDR3, as DNA: TGCGCCAGCAGTCAATCAGGGAGGGTCGGAGCTTGTGGCAATCAGCCCCAGCATTTT. Translating it yields CASSQSGRVGACGNQPQHF.

V gene TRBV6-5 combines with J gene TRBJ1-1; TRBD1 matches 8 bases. CDR1 and CDR2 (germline): MNHEY, SVGAGI. The CDR3 covers 14 residues. Germline trimming cut 7 bases from V and 5 bases from J; bases unmatched to any gene: 9. The CDR3 is CASTRTGTETEAFF. The DNA for the CDR3 is TGTGCCAGCACCCGGACAGGGACGGAGACTGAAGCTTTCTTT.

This rearrangement joins TRBV11-1 to TRBJ2-1; D remains unclear. Germline-derived CDR1 and CDR2 are SGHAT and FQDESV (reference sequence). Between the trimmed V and J ends, which lost 5 bases and 0 bases, there was a span of 8 bases. This CDR3 contains 14 residues. CDR3 in amino acids: CASSPPSSYNEQFF. The CDR3 DNA sequence: TGTGCCAGCAGCCCCCCCAGCTCCTACAATGAGCAGTTCTTC.

The chain couples TRBV5-5 to TRBJ2-3, with a tentative D call TRBD2 (6 bases). The V and J ends lost 0 bases and 3 bases respectively, with 8 bases between them. This CDR3 has 14 residues. The germline CDR1 and CDR2 sequences are SGHKS and YYEKEE (reference sequence). The chain's CDR3 is CASSLAGRTDTQYF. The CDR3 nucleotides are TGTGCCAGCAGCTTGGCAGGGAGGACAGATACGCAGTATTTT.

The rearrangement uses TRBV29-1 and TRBJ2-7; TRBD1 matches 8 bases. This CDR3 region has 13 residues. Germline V gene sequence: CDR1 SQVTM, CDR2 ANQGSEA. V lost 3 bases to trimming and J lost 3 bases; unmatched junction nucleotides: 4. CDR3 nucleotides: TGCAGCGTTGAGAGCACAGGGGGCTACGAGCAGTACTTC. Amino acid sequence: CSVESTGGYEQYF.

The gene calls are TRBV5-6 and TRBJ2-5; no clear D gene. The germline V gene encodes CDR1 SGHDT and CDR2 YYEEEE. Trimming removed 0 bases from V and 5 bases from J, with 14 bases in between. The CDR3 has 15 amino acids. The CDR3 is CASSLGGDPRETQYF. The CDR3 DNA sequence: TGTGCCAGCAGCTTGGGAGGTGACCCGCGTGAGACCCAGTACTTC. Filled out from reference TRBV5-6 and TRBJ2-5, the complete variable domain reads DAGVTQSPTHLIKTRGQQVTLRCSPKSGHDTVSWYQQALGQGPQFIFQYYEEEERQRGNFPDRFSGHQFPNYSSELNVNALLLGDSALYLCASSLGGDPRETQYFGPGTRLLVL.

The chain combines TRBV6-5 with TRBJ2-2, with D possibly being TRBD2 (6 bases). The germline V and J ends were trimmed by 0 bases and 5 bases, with 13 bases remaining between them. The CDR3 consists of 16 residues. CDR1 MNHEY and CDR2 SVGAGI come from the germline V gene. CDR3 in amino acids: CASSYSPGGWTGELFF. Written as DNA, the CDR3 is TGTGCCAGCAGTTACTCCCCCGGGGGTTGGACCGGGGAGCTGTTTTTT.

V is TRBV11-1 and J is TRBJ2-2, with D possibly TRBD2 on 5 matching bases. V was clipped by 5 bases and J by 0 bases, with 13 bases between them. The CDR3 has 16 residues. CDR1 and CDR2 from the germline V gene are SGHAT and FQDESV (reference sequence). CDR3 region: CASSEGRLANTGELFF. In DNA form, the CDR3 reads TGTGCCAGCAGCGAGGGTAGGCTGGCGAACACCGGGGAGCTGTTTTTT.

The chain employs TRBV5-6 and TRBJ2-1; 8 bases are a match to TRBD2. Germline CDR1 is SGHDT and CDR2 is YYEEEE. Trimming took 2 bases from V and 4 from J; bases not matched to a gene: 8. The CDR3 runs 16 residues. The CDR3 nucleotides are TGTGCCAGCAGCTTCAAAGCGGGAGAGTGGTACAATGAGCAGTTCTTC. This gives the protein CASSFKAGEWYNEQFF.